This note documents a single T cell receptor beta chain sequence. What it recognizes is unknown. The TCR beta cDNA libraries contained unique molecular identifiers. TCRdb re-derived calls from the PCR reads in MiXCR, one entry per CDR3 protein. The table has approximately 400,000 distinct CDR3 sequences, 30% to 45% seen once; the top ten hold around an eighth. Germline V gene lookup returns CDR1 LGHNA and CDR2 YSLEER. Trimming pared 3 bases from V and 2 bases from J, leaving 7 bases between. The CDR3 runs to 13 residues. These data are taken from a study of post-analysis software for immune sequencing data. About the research overall: Included courses were relapsing-remitting and secondary progressive multiple sclerosis; progressive-relapsing multiple sclerosis was also included.

Study-wide results and caveats: Comparison with controls showed significantly lower normalized Chao1 diversity in multiple sclerosis patients. Patients used about 5 TRBV segments, including TRBV5-6, TRBV5-1 and TRBV20-1, more often than controls.

The TCR sequence derives from a girl aged 5-17 years with multiple sclerosis. The rearrangement uses TRBV4-3 and TRBJ1-1; D is ambiguous. What was sequenced was blood. For the CDR3, the DNA is TGCGCCAGCAGCCACAACAGAAACACTGAAGCTTTCTTT. Translated: CASSHNRNTEAFF.